This T cell receptor (beta chain) derives from a study of cytomegalovirus exposure and HLA in healthy donors. PCR primers comprised 60 Vbeta and 13 Jbeta primers. Repertoires were generated with immunoSEQ multiplex PCR, while TCRdb's copy carries only in-frame clones and drops some. The sample shows 150,000 to 200,000 clones, 81% of them seen only once. Trimming shortened V by 4 bases and J by 2 bases, and 14 bases separated the two germline ends. CDR3 length: 15 amino acids. Germline V CDR1 and CDR2: SGHAT, FQDESV (reference sequence). Broader study findings: Reports credit the classifier with highly specific, highly sensitive diagnosis of cytomegalovirus status. TCR beta sequences numbering more than 15,000 were associated with HLA alleles at 0.05 false discovery rate in a later analysis. Excluded were some V segments that proved indistinguishable, including TRBV6-2 and TRBV6-3. The study recorded 150 to 200 TCR beta chains that were cytomegalovirus-associated.

On this clone itself: Its antigen is unknown.

The genes are TRBV11-1 and TRBJ2-5, with D possibly being TRBD2 (5 bases). The TCR originated in a woman aged 18-29 years in good health and CMV-seropositive. The sequenced material came from PBMCs. The CDR3 sequence is CASSYRQAVQETQYF. In DNA, the CDR3 is TGTGCCAGCAGCTACCGACAAGCGGTACAAGAGACCCAGTACTTC.